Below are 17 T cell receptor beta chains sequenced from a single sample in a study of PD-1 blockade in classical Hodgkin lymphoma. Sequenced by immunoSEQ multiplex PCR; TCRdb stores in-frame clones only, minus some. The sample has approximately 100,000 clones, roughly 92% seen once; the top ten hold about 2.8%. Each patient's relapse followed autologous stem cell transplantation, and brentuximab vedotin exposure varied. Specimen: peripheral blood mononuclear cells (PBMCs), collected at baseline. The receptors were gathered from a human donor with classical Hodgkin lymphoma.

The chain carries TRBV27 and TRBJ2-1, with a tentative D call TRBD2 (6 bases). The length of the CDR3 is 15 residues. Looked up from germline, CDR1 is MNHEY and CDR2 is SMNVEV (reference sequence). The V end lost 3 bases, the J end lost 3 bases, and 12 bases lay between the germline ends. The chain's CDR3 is CASSFGGKGYNEQFF. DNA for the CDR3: TGTGCCAGCAGTTTTGGGGGGAAAGGCTACAATGAGCAGTTCTTC.

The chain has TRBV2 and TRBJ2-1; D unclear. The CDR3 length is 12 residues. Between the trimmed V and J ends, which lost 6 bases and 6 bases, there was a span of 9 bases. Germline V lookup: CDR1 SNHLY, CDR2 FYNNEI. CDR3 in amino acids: CASRLTANEQFF. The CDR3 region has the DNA TGTGCCAGCAGGTTGACTGCCAATGAGCAGTTCTTC.

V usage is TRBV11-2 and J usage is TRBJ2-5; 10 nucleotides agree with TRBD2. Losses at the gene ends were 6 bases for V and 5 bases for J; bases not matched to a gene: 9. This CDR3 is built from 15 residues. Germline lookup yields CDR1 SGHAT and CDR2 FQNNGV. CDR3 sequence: CASSGSGRKFETQYF. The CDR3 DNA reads TGTGCCAGCAGTGGTAGCGGGAGGAAGTTTGAGACCCAGTACTTC. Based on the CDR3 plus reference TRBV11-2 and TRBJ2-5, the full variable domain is EAGVAQSPRYKIIEKRQSVAFWCNPISGHATLYWYQQILGQGPKLLIQFQNNGVVDDSQLPKDRFSAERLKGVDSTLKIQPAKLEDSAVYLCASSGSGRKFETQYFGPGTRLLVL.

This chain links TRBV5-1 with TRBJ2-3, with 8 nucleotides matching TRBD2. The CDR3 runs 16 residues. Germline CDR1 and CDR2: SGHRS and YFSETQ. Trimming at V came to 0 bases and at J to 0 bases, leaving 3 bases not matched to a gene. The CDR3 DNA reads TGCGCCAGCAGCTTGGGAGCGGGAGTAAGCACAGATACGCAGTATTTT. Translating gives CASSLGAGVSTDTQYF. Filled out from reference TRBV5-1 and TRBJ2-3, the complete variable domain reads KAGVTQTPRYLIKTRGQQVTLSCSPISGHRSVSWYQQTPGQGLQFLFEYFSETQRNKGNFPGRFSGRQFSNSRSEMNVSTLELGDSALYLCASSLGAGVSTDTQYFGPGTRLTVL.

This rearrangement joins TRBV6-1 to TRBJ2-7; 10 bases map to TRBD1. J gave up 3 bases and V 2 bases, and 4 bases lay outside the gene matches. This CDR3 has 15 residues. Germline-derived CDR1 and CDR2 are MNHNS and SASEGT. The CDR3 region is CASSEWDRGIYEQYF. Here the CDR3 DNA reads TGTGCCAGCAGTGAATGGGACAGGGGAATCTACGAGCAGTACTTC.

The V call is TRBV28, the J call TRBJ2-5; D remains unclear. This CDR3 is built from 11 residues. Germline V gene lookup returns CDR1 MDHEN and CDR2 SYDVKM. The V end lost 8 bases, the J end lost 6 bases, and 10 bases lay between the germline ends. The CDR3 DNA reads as TGTGCCAGCCTATCAAGGAAGACCCAGTACTTC. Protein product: CASLSRKTQYF.

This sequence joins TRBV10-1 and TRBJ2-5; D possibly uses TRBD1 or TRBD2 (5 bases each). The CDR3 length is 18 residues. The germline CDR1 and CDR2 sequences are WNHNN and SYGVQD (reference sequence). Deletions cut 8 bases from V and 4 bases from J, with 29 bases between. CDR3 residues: CASFSGHFGTNDPETQYF. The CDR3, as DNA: TGCGCCAGCTTCTCCGGACATTTTGGGACCAACGACCCAGAGACCCAGTACTTC.

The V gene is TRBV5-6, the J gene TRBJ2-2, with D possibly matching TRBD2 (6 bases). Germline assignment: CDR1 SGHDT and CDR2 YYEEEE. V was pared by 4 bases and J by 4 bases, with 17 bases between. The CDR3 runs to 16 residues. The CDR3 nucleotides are TGTGCCAGCAGCGTTGAGCGGGTCTTGGGCACCGGGGAGCTGTTTTTT. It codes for CASSVERVLGTGELFF.

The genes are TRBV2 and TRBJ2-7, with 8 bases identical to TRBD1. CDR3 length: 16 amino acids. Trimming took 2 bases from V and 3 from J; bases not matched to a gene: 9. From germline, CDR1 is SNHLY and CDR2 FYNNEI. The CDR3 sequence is CASSEIGTGFFYEQYF. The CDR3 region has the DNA TGTGCCAGCAGTGAAATAGGGACAGGCTTTTTCTACGAGCAGTACTTC.

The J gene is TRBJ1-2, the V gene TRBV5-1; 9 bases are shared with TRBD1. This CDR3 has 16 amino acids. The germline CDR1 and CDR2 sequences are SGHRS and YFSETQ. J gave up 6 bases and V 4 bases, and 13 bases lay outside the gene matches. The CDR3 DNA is TGCGCCAGCAGCACAGGGGGCCTGGCGGGTATTCATGGCTACACCTTC. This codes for CASSTGGLAGIHGYTF.

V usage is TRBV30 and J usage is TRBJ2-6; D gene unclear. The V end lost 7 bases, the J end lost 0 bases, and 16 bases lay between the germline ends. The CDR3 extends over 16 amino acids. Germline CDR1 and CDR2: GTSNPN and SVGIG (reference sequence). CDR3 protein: CAYTPGDRSGANVLTF. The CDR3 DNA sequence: TGTGCCTATACCCCTGGGGATCGCTCTGGGGCCAACGTCCTGACTTTC. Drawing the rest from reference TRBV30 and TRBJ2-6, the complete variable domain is SQTIHQWPATLVQPVGSPLSLECTVEGTSNPNLYWYRQAAGRGLQLLFYSVGIGQISSEVPQNLSASRPQDRQFILSSKKLLLSDSGFYLCAYTPGDRSGANVLTFGAGSRLTVL.

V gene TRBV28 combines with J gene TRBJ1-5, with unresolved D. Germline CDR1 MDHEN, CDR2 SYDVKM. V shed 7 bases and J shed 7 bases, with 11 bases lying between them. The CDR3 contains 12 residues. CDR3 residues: CASTAVPQPQHF. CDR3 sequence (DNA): TGTGCCAGCACCGCCGTCCCGCAGCCCCAGCATTTT.

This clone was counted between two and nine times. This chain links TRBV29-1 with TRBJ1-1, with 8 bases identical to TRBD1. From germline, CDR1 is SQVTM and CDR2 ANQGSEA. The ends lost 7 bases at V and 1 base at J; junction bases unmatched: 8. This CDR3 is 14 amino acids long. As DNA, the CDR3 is TGCAGCGCCCCTAGTCAGGGGGCGAACACTGAAGCTTTCTTT. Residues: CSAPSQGANTEAFF.

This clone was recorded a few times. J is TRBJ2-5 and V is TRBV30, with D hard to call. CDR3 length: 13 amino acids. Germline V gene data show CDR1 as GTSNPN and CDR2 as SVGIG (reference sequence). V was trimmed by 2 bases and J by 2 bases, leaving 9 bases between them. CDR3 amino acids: CAWSTRVQETQYF. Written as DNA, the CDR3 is TGTGCCTGGAGTACAAGGGTTCAAGAGACCCAGTACTTC.

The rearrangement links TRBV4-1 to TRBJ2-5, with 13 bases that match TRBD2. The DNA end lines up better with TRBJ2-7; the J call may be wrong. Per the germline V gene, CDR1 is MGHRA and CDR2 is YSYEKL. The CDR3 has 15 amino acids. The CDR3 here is CASSQGTSGRYEQYF. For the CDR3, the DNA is TGCGCCAGCAGCCAAGGGACTAGCGGGAGATACGAGCAGTACTTC.

CDR3 nucleotide sequence: TGTGCCAGCAGTGACACCAATATGGACAGGGAAAATGAAAAACTGTTTTTT. The encoded protein is CASSDTNMDRENEKLFF. The V call is TRBV6-1, the J call TRBJ1-4; 8 nucleotides match TRBD1. Germline V gene sequence: CDR1 MNHNS, CDR2 SASEGT. The CDR3 has 17 residues. V lost 3 bases, J lost 5 bases, and 11 bases stayed unmatched.

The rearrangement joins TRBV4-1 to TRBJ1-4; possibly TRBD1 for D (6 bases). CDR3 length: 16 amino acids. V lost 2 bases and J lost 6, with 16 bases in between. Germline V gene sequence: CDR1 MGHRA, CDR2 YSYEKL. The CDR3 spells CASSQLFRGGDEKLFF. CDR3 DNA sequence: TGCGCCAGCAGCCAACTTTTCAGGGGTGGGGATGAAAAACTGTTTTTT.